These 26 T cell receptor beta chains share one sample of origin, sequenced in a study of blood T cells in healthy people across ages. Primed by a sample-barcoded 5' primer and a J-beta primer mix, a second PCR proceeded for about 7 to 12 cycles. From the 5' RACE reads, TCRdb called clonotypes with MiXCR, one entry per CDR3 protein. Here the sample spans over 950,000 distinct CDR3 sequences, less than 45% being singletons. The sample taken for sequencing was blood. Source of these receptors: a man aged 18 to 30 in good health.

The V call is TRBV15, the J call TRBJ2-4; D might be TRBD2 (5 bases). Germline loops: CDR1 LNHNV, CDR2 YYDKDF (reference sequence). This CDR3 is 14 amino acids long. Trimming removed 0 bases from V and 5 bases from J, with 8 bases in between. CDR3 region: CATSRDRGQNIQYF. CDR3 nucleotides: TGTGCCACCAGCAGAGATCGGGGTCAAAACATTCAGTACTTC.

This clonotype was observed a few times. Written as DNA, the CDR3 is TGCGCCAGCCAGGGGGACAGGCCCACTGAAGCTTTCTTT. It yields the protein CASQGDRPTEAFF. V gene TRBV5-1 combines with J gene TRBJ1-1, with 8 bases matching TRBD1. Trimming at V came to 7 bases and at J to 4 bases, leaving 6 bases not matched to a gene. Germline CDR1 and CDR2: SGHRS and YFSETQ. This CDR3 has 13 amino acids. The full variable domain, in which reference TRBV5-1 and TRBJ1-1 provide the parts outside the CDR3, is KAGVTQTPRYLIKTRGQQVTLSCSPISGHRSVSWYQQTPGQGLQFLFEYFSETQRNKGNFPGRFSGRQFSNSRSEMNVSTLELGDSALYLCASQGDRPTEAFFGQGTRLTVV.

The chain combines TRBV9 with TRBJ2-3, with D unclear. The CDR3 covers 14 residues. The germline CDR1 and CDR2 sequences are SGDLS and YYNGEE. Trimming left V 0 bases short and J 6 bases short, with 11 bases between. The CDR3 reads CASSVDSGVDTQYF. For the CDR3, the DNA is TGTGCCAGCAGCGTAGATTCCGGTGTGGATACGCAGTATTTT. Full variable domain (missing parts from reference TRBV9 and TRBJ2-3): DSGVTQTPKHLITATGQRVTLRCSPRSGDLSVYWYQQSLDQGLQFLIQYYNGEERAKGNILERFSAQQFPDLHSELNLSSLELGDSALYFCASSVDSGVDTQYFGPGTRLTVL.

This clonotype was counted a few times. The chain combines TRBV7-2 with TRBJ2-7; tentative D call: TRBD2 (5 bases). Looked up from germline, CDR1 is SGHTA and CDR2 is FQGNSA. The CDR3 contains 13 residues. Trimming pared 4 bases from V and 4 bases from J, leaving 11 bases between. CDR3 sequence reads: CASSSPGDYEQYF. As DNA, the CDR3 is TGTGCCAGCAGCTCCCCCGGGGATTACGAGCAGTACTTC.

This sequence joins TRBV7-2 and TRBJ2-2; D gene unclear. Trimming removed 5 bases at V and 10 bases at J, with 8 bases between. CDR3 length equals 11 residues. Germline V gene lookup returns CDR1 SGHTA and CDR2 FQGNSA. The DNA for the CDR3 is TGTGCCAGCAGCAATCGACCGGAGCTGTTTTTT. This translates into CASSNRPELFF.

This clonotype was recorded a few times. This chain links TRBV7-2 with TRBJ2-7; maybe TRBD1 (6 bases). Trimming shortened V by 4 bases and J by 1 base, and 14 bases separated the two germline ends. The CDR3 covers 15 residues. Germline V gene lookup returns CDR1 SGHTA and CDR2 FQGNSA. CDR3: CASSSPGQYSYEQYF. CDR3 DNA sequence: TGTGCCAGCAGCTCCCCCGGACAGTATTCCTACGAGCAGTACTTC.

In its sample, this clonotype was seen a few times. The chain joins TRBV13 to TRBJ1-2, with 9 bases lining up with TRBD1. The CDR3 extends over 16 amino acids. V was clipped by 0 bases and J by 2 bases; unmatched bases: 4. Per the germline V gene, CDR1 is PRHDT and CDR2 is FYEKMQ (reference sequence). The CDR3 DNA sequence: TGTGCCAGCAGCTTAGGCGTTGACAGGGGGAACTATGGCTACACCTTC. Translating it yields CASSLGVDRGNYGYTF.

V and J are TRBV6-2 or TRBV6-3 and TRBJ2-1, with 12 bases lining up with TRBD1. With 5 bases clipped from V and 10 bases from J, the junction kept 9 bases outside the gene matches. The CDR3 totals 15 residues. Germline V CDR1 and CDR2: MNHEY, SVGEGT. The CDR3 loop reads CASSKGQGANYEQFF. For the CDR3, the DNA is TGTGCCAGCAGTAAGGGACAGGGGGCAAACTACGAGCAGTTCTTC.

This chain joins TRBV12-3 or TRBV12-4 and TRBJ1-2, with TRBD1 as a possible D gene (6 bases). This CDR3 has 14 amino acids. The V gene lost 6 bases and the J gene lost 6 bases, with 17 bases spanning the gap. This chain's CDR3 is CASRYPGDADGYTF. The CDR3 DNA reads TGTGCCAGCAGATACCCAGGGGACGCCGATGGCTACACCTTC.

CDR3 sequence (DNA): TGTGCCAGCAAAGGGGCTTGGCAGGGCACTAACTATGGCTACACCTTC. Amino acid sequence: CASKGAWQGTNYGYTF. The chain combines TRBV27 with TRBJ1-2, with D perhaps TRBD1 (5 bases). Trimming left V 7 bases short and J 0 bases short, with 18 bases between. Germline V gene lookup returns CDR1 MNHEY and CDR2 SMNVEV (reference sequence). This CDR3 comprises 16 residues.

V usage is TRBV20-1 and J usage is TRBJ2-7; perhaps TRBD1 as D (6 bases). The CDR3 covers 15 residues. CDR1 is DFQATT, CDR2 SNEGSKA, per germline (reference sequence). Trimming left V 3 bases short and J 3 bases short, with 18 bases between. The CDR3 DNA follows: TGCAGTGCTAGGGATAATGGACAGAATAACTACGAGCAGTACTTC. Translated: CSARDNGQNNYEQYF.

Worth noting for this clonotype: This clone may be a read error of a much larger clone one base away. The chain has TRBV9 and TRBJ1-2; no definite D call. The CDR3 contains 15 residues. From germline, CDR1 is SGDLS and CDR2 YYNGEE. The V end lost 0 bases, the J end lost 4 bases, and 13 bases lay between the germline ends. The CDR3 DNA reads as TGTGCCAGCAGCGTAGTGCCCGGGAGGAGCTATGGCTACACCTTC. It translates to CASSVVPGRSYGYTF.

A few counts support this clonotype. The J gene is TRBJ1-5, the V gene TRBV20-1, with a possible D match to TRBD1 (6 bases). The CDR3 sequence is 17 residues long. Germline CDR1 and CDR2: DFQATT and SNEGSKA (reference sequence). Trimming took 0 bases from V and 3 from J, leaving 18 bases between them. For the CDR3, the DNA is TGCAGTGCTAGAGACCTCCTTGGGGGGCAGCACAATCAGCCCCAGCATTTT. Translating it yields CSARDLLGGQHNQPQHF.

This clonotype was counted only a few times. This chain joins TRBV7-2 and TRBJ1-1; D is uncertain. The CDR3 runs to 14 residues. With 2 bases removed from V and 0 bases from J, the gap between germline ends came to 7 bases. From germline, CDR1 is SGHTA and CDR2 FQGNSA. CDR3: CASSLPSVNTEAFF. The CDR3 nucleotides read TGTGCCAGCAGCTTACCAAGCGTGAACACTGAAGCTTTCTTT.

About this clonotype: The junction does not match germline at one end; this may be a read error. This rearrangement joins TRBV5-1 to TRBJ2-1; the D is unclear. The germline V gene encodes CDR1 SGHRS and CDR2 YFSETQ. The CDR3 has 15 amino acids. The CDR3 loop reads CASSLFPGTQETQFF. In DNA form, the CDR3 reads TGCGCTAGCAGCTTGTTCCCAGGTACCCAAGAGACCCAGTTCTTC.

The J gene is TRBJ2-1, the V gene TRBV6-2 or TRBV6-3; 10 bases fit TRBD2. CDR1 and CDR2 (germline): MNHEY, SVGEGT. CDR3 length equals 16 residues. V lost 2 bases to trimming and J lost 1 base; unmatched junction nucleotides: 2. CDR3 DNA: TGTGCCAGCAGTTACATAGCGGGGGGATCCTACAATGAGCAGTTCTTC. Protein sequence: CASSYIAGGSYNEQFF.

This clonotype was found a few times. The chain combines TRBV20-1 with TRBJ2-3, with TRBD1 as a possible D gene (5 bases). In germline, CDR1 is DFQATT, CDR2 SNEGSKA (reference sequence). This CDR3 has 16 amino acids. Trimming removed 5 bases from V and 1 base from J, with 19 bases in between. The CDR3 here is CSAPTSGKWGTDTQYF. CDR3 sequence (DNA): TGCAGTGCTCCTACTTCAGGGAAGTGGGGCACAGATACGCAGTATTTT.

This clonotype has at least ten counts. The genes are TRBV29-1 and TRBJ1-2; D is uncertain. V dropped 3 bases and J dropped 1 base, with 15 bases sitting between them. CDR3 length: 15 residues. Germline CDR1 SQVTM, CDR2 ANQGSEA. The CDR3 DNA follows: TGCAGCGTTGATAGGTCCGGGCTTATTAACTATGGCTACACCTTC. Its protein product is CSVDRSGLINYGYTF.

The rearrangement joins TRBV12-3 or TRBV12-4 to TRBJ1-1, with D possibly TRBD1 on 6 matching bases. The CDR3 runs 15 residues. V lost 0 bases and J lost 0, with 8 bases in between. CDR3 bases: TGTGCCAGCAGTTTAGCGCAGGGGATGAACACTGAAGCTTTCTTT. Residues: CASSLAQGMNTEAFF.

This chain uses TRBV2 with TRBJ2-7; D not certain. The CDR3 runs to 14 residues. Trimming removed 2 bases from V and 9 bases from J, with 17 bases in between. Looked up from germline, CDR1 is SNHLY and CDR2 is FYNNEI. For the CDR3, the DNA is TGTGCCAGCAGTGAAACGTGGGCTCGGGTCGGGCAGTACTTC. The encoded protein is CASSETWARVGQYF.

A few counts support this clonotype. The V call is TRBV3-1, the J call TRBJ1-2; D is undetermined. The V end was cut by 4 bases, the J end by 7 bases, with 19 bases between. This CDR3 is built from 15 residues. Looked up from germline, CDR1 is LGHDT and CDR2 is YNNKEL (reference sequence). CDR3 loop: CASSPNPGTGGGYTF. In DNA, the CDR3 is TGTGCCAGCAGCCCGAACCCGGGTACGGGTGGTGGCTACACCTTC. Looking up the rest from reference TRBV3-1 and TRBJ1-2 gives the full variable domain: DTAVSQTPKYLVTQMGNDKSIKCEQNLGHDTMYWYKQDSKKFLKIMFSYNNKELIINETVPNRFSPKSPDKAHLNLHINSLELGDSAVYFCASSPNPGTGGGYTFGSGTRLTVV.

The chain combines TRBV12-3 or TRBV12-4 with TRBJ2-7; a possible D gene is TRBD1 (5 bases). The CDR3 is 14 residues long. The V and J ends lost 6 bases and 3 bases respectively, with 15 bases between them. Here the CDR3 reads CASSPDRTVYEQYF. The CDR3 DNA reads TGTGCCAGCAGCCCCGACAGAACCGTCTACGAGCAGTACTTC.

This clonotype was counted a few times. The chain uses TRBV12-3 or TRBV12-4 and TRBJ1-2; weak D call: TRBD1 (6 bases). V was pared by 5 bases and J by 1 base, with 11 bases between. The CDR3 is 14 residues long. This CDR3 reads CASSRGGYNYGYTF. CDR3 nucleotides: TGTGCCAGCAGTAGAGGGGGTTATAACTATGGCTACACCTTC.

This clonotype was seen many times. The chain carries TRBV6-4 and TRBJ2-3; D is unresolved. Trimming pared 5 bases from V and 2 bases from J, leaving 11 bases between. The germline V gene encodes CDR1 MRHNA and CDR2 SNTAGT. The CDR3 is made up of 14 amino acids. The chain's CDR3 is CASSTDGVTDTQYF. As DNA, the CDR3 is TGTGCCAGCAGTACCGACGGAGTCACAGATACGCAGTATTTT.

This clonotype was counted between two and nine times. CDR3 nucleotide sequence: TGCAGTGCTAGAGTCAGGGACTCTGGGGCCAACGTCCTGACTTTC. Protein sequence: CSARVRDSGANVLTF. V and J are TRBV20-1 and TRBJ2-6, with D tentatively TRBD1 (5 bases). CDR1 is DFQATT and CDR2 is SNEGSKA in the germline V gene (reference sequence). V lost 1 base and J 0 bases, leaving 7 bases between the germline ends. The CDR3 has 15 residues.

This clonotype came up once. V and J are TRBV9 and TRBJ2-2; 7 bases agree with TRBD2. The ends lost 2 bases at V and 8 bases at J; junction bases unmatched: 9. This CDR3 has 15 amino acids. Germline assignment: CDR1 SGDLS and CDR2 YYNGEE. The CDR3: CASSVEGAGKGELFF. The CDR3 region has the DNA TGTGCCAGCAGCGTGGAGGGAGCGGGGAAAGGGGAGCTGTTTTTT. Variable domain in full (rest from reference TRBV9 and TRBJ2-2): DSGVTQTPKHLITATGQRVTLRCSPRSGDLSVYWYQQSLDQGLQFLIQYYNGEERAKGNILERFSAQQFPDLHSELNLSSLELGDSALYFCASSVEGAGKGELFFGEGSRLTVL.